This T cell receptor (beta chain) was recorded in a study of a mutant IDH1 vaccine in newly diagnosed glioma. Overall study results and limits: With respect to changes in top peripheral T cell clonotypes, pseudoprogression seemed unrelated.

For this clone: Its specificity is not known.

The time point: week 5, during vaccination. Topical imiquimod accompanied each vaccine dose, which consisted of 300 ug of mutant IDH1 20-mer peptide. Data came from immunoSEQ multiplex PCR; TCRdb stores just in-frame clones and leaves some out. The table records some 29,000 clones, 87% of them present only once. Germline CDR1 reads MNHEY; CDR2 reads SVGAGI. Between the trimmed V and J ends, which lost 2 bases and 0 bases, there was a span of 8 bases. This CDR3 spans 15 amino acids. The receptor was derived from a woman in her thirties or forties with glioma. Some clones in this sample may be carry-over from other donors' samples. The source material was peripheral blood mononuclear cells (PBMCs), sampled from a glioma patient whose treatment included an IDH1 peptide vaccine. The chain joins TRBV6-5 to TRBJ2-1; D ambiguous. The CDR3 bases are TGTGCCAGCAGTTACACGGATAGCTCCTACAATGAGCAGTTCTTC. It is translated as CASSYTDSSYNEQFF.